Shown below are 18 T cell receptor beta chains from a single sample sequenced in a study of T cell responses to AZD1222 COVID-19 vaccine. This table comes from immunoSEQ multiplex PCR, and its TCRdb copy is limited to in-frame clones, with some not included. The sample lists around 180,000 clones; 88% were seen once. Sample: peripheral blood, taken on day 0 of AZD1222 vaccination. All receptors come from an adult in good health.

The rearrangement links TRBV30 to TRBJ1-1, with TRBD1 matching over 9 bases. J gave up 4 bases and V 5 bases, and 11 bases lay outside the gene matches. Per the germline V gene, CDR1 is GTSNPN and CDR2 is SVGIG (reference sequence). The CDR3 runs 15 residues. CDR3 protein: CAWEGQGLMGTEAFF. In nucleotides, the CDR3 is TGTGCCTGGGAGGGACAGGGACTGATGGGCACTGAAGCTTTCTTT.

The chain has TRBV2 and TRBJ2-3; D possibly corresponds to TRBD2 (7 bases). Germline V lookup: CDR1 SNHLY, CDR2 FYNNEI. Trimming shortened V by 7 bases and J by 2 bases, and 19 bases separated the two germline ends. This CDR3 has 16 residues. Here the CDR3 DNA reads TGTGCCAGCACCAGAACCCGGGGGGCATTCACAGATACGCAGTATTTT. Translated, it gives CASTRTRGAFTDTQYF. Full variable domain (missing parts from reference TRBV2 and TRBJ2-3): EPEVTQTPSHQVTQMGQEVILRCVPISNHLYFYWYRQILGQKVEFLVSFYNNEISEKSEIFDDQFSVERPDGSNFTLKIRSTKLEDSAMYFCASTRTRGAFTDTQYFGPGTRLTVL.

The V call is TRBV2, the J call TRBJ2-3, with D possibly matching TRBD1 (6 bases). The CDR3 runs to 16 residues. Germline CDR1 and CDR2: SNHLY and FYNNEI. V was pared by 4 bases and J by 0 bases, with 14 bases between. The CDR3 nucleotides read TGTGCCAGCAGTGCAATACAGGGTCCTAGCACAGATACGCAGTATTTT. This sequence encodes CASSAIQGPSTDTQYF.

The gene calls are TRBV2 and TRBJ2-7, with D tentatively TRBD1 (5 bases). This CDR3 contains 13 residues. The germline V gene encodes CDR1 SNHLY and CDR2 FYNNEI. The V end lost 2 bases, the J end lost 6 bases, and 11 bases lay between the germline ends. For the CDR3, the DNA is TGTGCCAGCAGTGAACGGAAACAGGCCGAGCAGTACTTC. This gives the protein CASSERKQAEQYF.

As concerns this clone: An end of the junction differs from the germline gene, which may be a read error. V is TRBV6-1 and J is TRBJ2-7, with D perhaps TRBD2 (6 bases). The CDR3 is made up of 12 amino acids. In germline, CDR1 is MNHNS, CDR2 SASEGT. The DNA of the CDR3 is TGTGCCAGCAGCGAAGGGAGGTACGAGCAGTACTTC. Translation: CASSEGRYEQYF.

This clone was seen once. The rearrangement uses TRBV6-4 and TRBJ2-7; D remains ambiguous. The CDR3 is 17 residues long. Germline CDR1 MRHNA, CDR2 SNTAGT. V was pared by 0 bases and J by 6 bases, with 21 bases between. The CDR3: CASSDSQSGGLMGEQYF. The CDR3 bases are TGTGCCAGCAGTGACTCTCAGAGTGGCGGTCTAATGGGCGAGCAGTACTTC.

The genes are TRBV24-1 and TRBJ1-4; possible D gene TRBD1, 5 bases. CDR1 and CDR2 from the germline V gene are KGHDR and SFDVKD. Trimming stripped 9 bases from V and 6 bases from J, with 10 bases between. This CDR3 is 12 amino acids long. This chain's CDR3 is CATGDGHEKLFF. As DNA, the CDR3 is TGTGCCACCGGGGACGGTCATGAAAAACTGTTTTTT.

The count of this clone is one. The CDR3 DNA follows: TGTGCCAGCAGTGCCCTTCTTGGAAACACCATATATTTT. Amino acids: CASSALLGNTIYF. This chain uses TRBV25-1 with TRBJ1-3; unclear D gene. The V gene's germline CDR1 is MGHDK and CDR2 SYGVNS. CDR3 length: 13 amino acids. Deletions cut 4 bases from V and 3 bases from J, with 7 bases between.

This sequence joins TRBV7-9 and TRBJ1-6, with 7 positions matching TRBD1. Unmatched junction bases numbered 10, after V lost 5 bases and J lost 0 bases. This CDR3 contains 18 residues. Germline V gene lookup returns CDR1 SEHNR and CDR2 FQNEAQ (reference sequence). DNA of the CDR3: TGTGCCAGCAGCACCCCCGTCCGGACAGGCTCCTATAATTCACCCCTCCACTTT. Its translation: CASSTPVRTGSYNSPLHF.

The V and J genes are TRBV6-1 and TRBJ2-6, with D unclear. V was trimmed by 4 bases and J by 0 bases, leaving 13 bases between them. The CDR3 totals 17 residues. Germline V gene data show CDR1 as MNHNS and CDR2 as SASEGT. The CDR3 sequence is CASSVEQRGSGANVLTF. The CDR3, as DNA: TGTGCCAGCAGTGTAGAACAGCGCGGCTCTGGGGCCAACGTCCTGACTTTC.

This chain joins TRBV3-1 (or the pseudogene TRBV3-2) and TRBJ1-1; D remains ambiguous. CDR3 size: 14 residues. Between the trimmed V and J ends, which lost 3 bases and 3 bases, there was a span of 11 bases. Per the germline V gene, CDR1 is LGHDT and CDR2 is YNNKEL (reference sequence). The DNA of the CDR3 is TGTGCCAGCAGCCAGGCTTTGGGGTACACTGAAGCTTTCTTT. This sequence encodes CASSQALGYTEAFF.

This clone has just a few counts. The CDR3 DNA sequence: TGTGCCAGCAGTCCCTTAGCGGGAAGCTCCTACGAGCAGTACTTC. Its protein product is CASSPLAGSSYEQYF. This chain joins TRBV27 and TRBJ2-7; 8 bases match TRBD2. CDR3 length: 15 residues. Germline CDR1 reads MNHEY; CDR2 reads SMNVEV (reference sequence). J lost 0 bases, V lost 5 bases, and 6 bases had no gene match.

CDR3 amino acids: CASSPQGGQGLVTEAFF. DNA of the CDR3: TGTGCCAGCAGCCCACAGGGCGGACAGGGGTTGGTCACTGAAGCTTTCTTT. This rearrangement joins TRBV7-2 to TRBJ1-1; 9 bases match TRBD1. Germline assignment: CDR1 SGHTA and CDR2 FQGNSA. Trimming took 5 bases from V and 4 from J; bases not matched to a gene: 14. CDR3 size: 17 residues.

The chain recombines TRBV19 with TRBJ1-1; D remains unclear. The ends were cut back, 5 bases at V and 1 base at J, with 8 bases in the middle. The germline gives CDR1 LNHDA, CDR2 SQIVND (reference sequence). This CDR3 has 13 amino acids. CDR3 DNA sequence: TGTGCCAGTAGTCGCCAGGAGAACACTGAAGCTTTCTTT. This sequence encodes CASSRQENTEAFF.

The chain employs TRBV19 and TRBJ1-5; D ambiguous. Deletions cut 6 bases from V and 5 bases from J, with 20 bases between. The CDR3 totals 16 residues. Germline V gene sequence: CDR1 LNHDA, CDR2 SQIVND (reference sequence). DNA of the CDR3: TGTGCCAGTAGGACCTGGGCTACCTTATTTGATCAGCCCCAGCATTTT. Its translation: CASRTWATLFDQPQHF.

The rearrangement links TRBV27 to TRBJ1-6; the D is unclear. Trimming pared 4 bases from V and 5 bases from J, leaving 9 bases between. The length of the CDR3 is 14 residues. CDR1 MNHEY and CDR2 SMNVEV come from the germline V gene (reference sequence). The DNA for the CDR3 is TGTGCCAGCAGTTGGGCAACTCATAATTCACCCCTCCACTTT. Translated: CASSWATHNSPLHF.

On this clone: Other DNA sequences from this sample encode an identical CDR3 as well. J is TRBJ1-1 and V is TRBV5-1; unclear D gene. The CDR3 is made up of 13 amino acids. Trimming pared 2 bases from V and 1 base from J, leaving 6 bases between. Germline CDR1 SGHRS, CDR2 YFSETQ. CDR3 sequence reads: CASSFGGNTEAFF. The CDR3 DNA is TGCGCCAGCAGCTTCGGCGGGAACACTGAAGCTTTCTTT.

This clone was recorded a few times. The chain employs TRBV19 and TRBJ1-1; the D gene is possibly TRBD1 (5 bases). Trimming took 8 bases from V and 1 from J, leaving 14 bases between them. Germline V gene sequence: CDR1 LNHDA, CDR2 SQIVND (reference sequence). The length of the CDR3 is 14 residues. The CDR3 bases are TGTGCCAGTCATCAGTGGGGACCGAACACTGAAGCTTTCTTT. Translation: CASHQWGPNTEAFF. The full variable domain, completed using reference TRBV19 and TRBJ1-1, is DGGITQSPKYLFRKEGQNVTLSCEQNLNHDAMYWYRQDPGQGLRLIYYSQIVNDFQKGDIAEGYSVSREKKESFPLTVTSAQKNPTAFYLCASHQWGPNTEAFFGQGTRLTVV.